Here is one T cell receptor (beta chain) with its context. Its antigen is not known. This record comes from a study of shared clonotypes between healthy human individuals. General study findings and limits: In this cohort, only blood was sampled, and tissue repertoires likely differ.

In the CD4+ fraction, cells were divided into CD45RA+ naive and CD45RA-negative memory subsets. The junction had 9 bases not matched to a gene; V was cut back by 0 bases and J by 2 bases. The CDR3 has 16 residues. Germline CDR1 reads SQVTM; CDR2 reads ANQGSEA. Deep-level assay runs were performed. Clones were read by immunoSEQ multiplex PCR, and TCRdb kept only the in-frame ones, dropping some. This table holds 800,000 to 1,200,000 clones, 75% to 85% found once. The sequencing input was memory CD4+ T cells from PBMCs. Subset indicated: CD45RA-negative fraction. The V gene is TRBV29-1, the J gene TRBJ2-7, with 8 bases that match TRBD2. The sequence came from a man aged 18 to 29 in good health. Some clones in this sample may be carry-over from other donors' samples. CDR3 nucleotides: TGCAGCGTTGAAGATCGATCCCAAGCGGGGGCCTACGAGCAGTACTTC. This gives the protein CSVEDRSQAGAYEQYF.